Sequencing of this TCR beta chain was carried out in a study of blood T cell repertoires in COVID-19. About the research overall: There were acute and convalescent COVID-19 samples, and they came from the United States, Italy and Spain.

This CDR3 comprises 12 residues. V gave up 4 bases and J gave up 7 bases, with 13 bases separating them. CDR1 is GTSNPN and CDR2 is SVGIG in the germline V gene (reference sequence). Per the study methods: Reference gene primers were amplified, and this amplification served to estimate nucleated cell counts. Some clones are missing from TCRdb's copy, which holds only in-frame ones; the method was immunoSEQ multiplex PCR. V and J calls and clone size follow that table, whereas D and trimming were derived from the DNA. This sample has about 380,000 clones; more than 75% occur once, and the top ten carry roughly 1.2%.

The sequencing sample was made of peripheral blood. The V call is TRBV30, the J call TRBJ1-2, with a tentative D call TRBD1 (5 bases). The receptor was derived from a human donor with acute or convalescent COVID-19. The donor label of this sample is uncertain. The CDR3: CAWTRQSRGYTF. CDR3 coding DNA: TGTGCCTGGACCCGACAGTCGCGTGGCTACACCTTC.